The entry below describes one T cell receptor beta chain. What it binds is not known. TCRdb re-called the 5' RACE reads and gives one entry per CDR3 protein, without DNA. The specimen's table records approximately 330,000 distinct CDR3 sequences. The data originate from a study of monozygotic twins with inflammatory bowel disease. Overall study findings and caveats: The sharing of clonotypes with others was lower in IBD patients than in healthy twins, especially with disease activity. Patients with IBD had less TCRbeta diversity (inverse Simpson) than their healthy co-twins.

CDR3 length equals 14 residues. Germline V CDR1 and CDR2: DFQATT, SNEGSKA (reference sequence). Sequenced material: blood. The chain recombines TRBV20-1 with TRBJ1-5; as DNA is missing, the TRBD1 call by TCRdb cannot be tested. The receptor was isolated from a human donor with ulcerative colitis or Crohn's disease, or a healthy co-twin of an affected twin (not recorded which). The chain's CDR3 is CSAPPQRGNQPQHF.